The text below deals with one TCR beta chain. Sequencing was performed with immunoSEQ multiplex PCR; in TCRdb, only in-frame clones are kept and a portion is missing. The sample holds 350,000 to 500,000 clones, 70% to 90% seen once. These data belong to a study of blood T cell repertoires in COVID-19. About the study: T cells, B-cell-depleted T cells, or PBMCs supplied cDNA or gDNA.

With 3 bases removed from V and 4 bases from J, the gap between germline ends came to 13 bases. The germline V gene has CDR1 PRHDT and CDR2 FYEKMQ (reference sequence). The CDR3 covers 14 residues. Sequencing was performed on peripheral blood. The clonotype originates from a man aged 18 to 29 with COVID-19, enrolled during active disease. J is TRBJ2-7 and V is TRBV13; possibly TRBD2 for D (5 bases). CDR3 in DNA: TGTGCCAGCAGCTTTTTAGCCGGGGTTTACGAGCAGTACTTC. This gives the protein CASSFLAGVYEQYF.